This entry lists 11 T cell receptor beta chains sequenced from one sample in a study of breast tumors, draining lymph nodes, adjacent tissues. Samples came from axillary lymph nodes draining the breast cancer. Via MiXCR, TCRdb re-called the multiplex PCR reads, giving one row per CDR3 protein. The sample has approximately 130,000 distinct CDR3 sequences, about 22% seen once. The sequenced sample consisted of axillary lymph node tissue. These TCRs come from a female donor with breast cancer. Some clones in this sample may be carry-over from other donors' samples.

This clonotype has ten or more counts. CDR3 in amino acids: CASSRRTAFNEKLFF. For the CDR3, the DNA is TGTGCCAGCAGTAGAAGGACAGCTTTTAATGAAAAACTGTTTTTT. The chain couples TRBV12-3 or TRBV12-4 to TRBJ1-4; possibly TRBD1 for D (6 bases). Trimming removed 5 bases from V and 4 bases from J, with 14 bases in between. This CDR3 contains 15 residues.

This clonotype turned up a few times. The gene calls are TRBV28 and TRBJ2-1, with D tentatively TRBD1 (6 bases). With 5 bases removed from V and 8 bases from J, the gap between germline ends came to 10 bases. The CDR3 is 12 amino acids. From germline, CDR1 is MDHEN and CDR2 SYDVKM. CDR3 in DNA: TGTGCCAGCAGTATACAGGGTTATGAGCAGTTCTTC. Translated, it gives CASSIQGYEQFF.

This clonotype was observed at least ten times. The chain couples TRBV9 to TRBJ2-2; D uncertain. Germline V gene data show CDR1 as SGDLS and CDR2 as YYNGEE. The V end was cut by 0 bases, the J end by 7 bases, with 13 bases between. The CDR3 totals 15 residues. The CDR3 nucleotides read TGTGCCAGCAGCGTAGATCCGTCCAGCGACGGGGAGCTGTTTTTT. Amino acid sequence: CASSVDPSSDGELFF.

Notes on this clonotype: Germline and junction disagree at one end, which may indicate a read error. This chain connects TRBV11-2 to TRBJ2-1, with a possible D match to TRBD1 (6 bases). The germline CDR1 and CDR2 sequences are SGHAT and FQNNGV. This CDR3 spans 15 amino acids. The CDR3 is CACSLQGSSYNEQFF. The DNA of the CDR3 is TGTGCCTGCAGCTTGCAGGGGAGCTCCTACAATGAGCAGTTCTTC. Combining the CDR3 with reference TRBV11-2 and TRBJ2-1 gives the whole variable domain EAGVAQSPRYKIIEKRQSVAFWCNPISGHATLYWYQQILGQGPKLLIQFQNNGVVDDSQLPKDRFSAERLKGVDSTLKIQPAKLEDSAVYLCACSLQGSSYNEQFFGPGTRLTVL.

At least ten counts were recorded for this clonotype. The V gene is TRBV7-2, the J gene TRBJ2-1; D may correspond to TRBD1 or TRBD2 (5 bases each). Trimming took off 4 bases at V and 12 bases at J, with 10 bases between the two ends. CDR1 and CDR2 from the germline V gene are SGHTA and FQGNSA. The CDR3 totals 11 residues. The CDR3 nucleotides read TGTGCCAGCAGCTCCGGGACCCTGCAGTTCTTC. Its protein is CASSSGTLQFF.

This clonotype was detected a few times. The chain uses TRBV27 and TRBJ2-2; D tentatively reads TRBD1 or TRBD2 (5 bases each). Germline V gives CDR1 MNHEY, CDR2 SMNVEV (reference sequence). This CDR3 spans 14 amino acids. Trimming removed 11 bases at V and 1 base at J, with 14 bases between. The CDR3 spells CAVSMGVNTGELFF. The CDR3 DNA reads TGTGCCGTCTCCATGGGGGTGAACACCGGGGAGCTGTTTTTT.

V is TRBV6-1 and J is TRBJ2-7, with 8 nucleotides matching TRBD2. V shed 4 bases, J shed 2 bases, and the junction held 4 bases outside the gene matches. CDR1 MNHNS and CDR2 SASEGT come from the germline V gene. The CDR3 has 14 amino acids. The CDR3 region has the DNA TGTGCCAGCAGTGTGCTAGCGGGCCCCTACGAGCAGTACTTC. Protein product: CASSVLAGPYEQYF.

This clonotype was seen many times. The V gene is TRBV5-1, the J gene TRBJ2-2, with 9 bases aligning to TRBD2. J was trimmed by 4 bases and V by 2 bases; bases with no gene match: 3. Germline lookup yields CDR1 SGHRS and CDR2 YFSETQ. This CDR3 spans 15 amino acids. The CDR3 sequence: CASSFLAGTTGELFF. The CDR3 DNA reads as TGCGCCAGCAGCTTCCTAGCGGGAACCACCGGGGAGCTGTTTTTT.

This clonotype was seen repeatedly, ten times or more. This rearrangement joins TRBV10-3 to TRBJ2-5, with 9 bases that match TRBD2. The CDR3 contains 16 residues. Germline V gene lookup returns CDR1 ENHRY and CDR2 SYGVKD. Germline trimming cut 0 bases from V and 5 bases from J; bases unmatched to any gene: 7. DNA for the CDR3: TGTGCCATCAGTGAGTCTGGGCGGGAGGGCCTTGAGACCCAGTACTTC. It codes for CAISESGREGLETQYF.

This clonotype has ten or more counts. The rearrangement uses TRBV2 and TRBJ2-1, with D possibly called TRBD1 or TRBD2 (6 bases each). The CDR3 runs to 15 residues. The germline V gene has CDR1 SNHLY and CDR2 FYNNEI. Trimming took 5 bases from V and 9 from J, leaving 20 bases between them. CDR3 sequence (DNA): TGTGCCAGCAGTAGGGGGGCGGGCGATGTGGGTGAGCAGTTCTTC. Encoded protein: CASSRGAGDVGEQFF.

In its sample, this clonotype was seen many times. The chain has TRBV11-3 and TRBJ2-7; 7 bases are shared with TRBD2. Germline assignment: CDR1 SGHNT and CDR2 YENEEA. The V gene end was trimmed by 4 bases and the J gene end by 5 bases; junction bases not matched to a gene: 5. The CDR3 covers 13 residues. The CDR3 nucleotides are TGTGCCAGCAGCTCCGGACTAGTCGACGAGCAGTACTTC. It specifies CASSSGLVDEQYF.